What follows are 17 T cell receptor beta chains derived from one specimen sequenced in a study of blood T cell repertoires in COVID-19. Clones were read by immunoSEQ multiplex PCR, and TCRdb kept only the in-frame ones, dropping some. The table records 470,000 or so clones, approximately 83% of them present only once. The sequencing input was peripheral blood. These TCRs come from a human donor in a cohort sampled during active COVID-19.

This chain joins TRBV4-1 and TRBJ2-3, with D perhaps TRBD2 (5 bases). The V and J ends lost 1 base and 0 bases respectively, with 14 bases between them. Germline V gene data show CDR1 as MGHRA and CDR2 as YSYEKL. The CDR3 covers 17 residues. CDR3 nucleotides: TGCGCCAGCAGCCAAGTCCTCAGAGCGGCCAGCACAGATACGCAGTATTTT. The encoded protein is CASSQVLRAASTDTQYF.

CDR3 nucleotide sequence: TGTGCCAGCAGCGTAGGCACGGGGATTCAGTATTTT. Its translation is CASSVGTGIQYF. The V call is TRBV9, the J call TRBJ2-3, with a tentative D call TRBD2 (5 bases). Trimming cost V 0 bases and J 12 bases, with 11 bases left between them. This CDR3 comprises 12 residues. From germline, CDR1 is SGDLS and CDR2 YYNGEE.

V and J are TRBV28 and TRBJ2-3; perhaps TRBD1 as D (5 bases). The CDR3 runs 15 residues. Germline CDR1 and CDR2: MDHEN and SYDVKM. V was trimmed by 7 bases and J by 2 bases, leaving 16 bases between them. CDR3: CASTMKGFYTDTQYF. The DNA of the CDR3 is TGTGCCAGCACCATGAAGGGGTTTTACACAGATACGCAGTATTTT.

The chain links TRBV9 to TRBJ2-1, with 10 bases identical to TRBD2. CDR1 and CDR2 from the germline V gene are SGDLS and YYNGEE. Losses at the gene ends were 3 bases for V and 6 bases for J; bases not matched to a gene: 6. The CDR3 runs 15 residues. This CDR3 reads CASSATGTSVNEQFF. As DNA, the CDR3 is TGTGCCAGCAGCGCGACCGGGACTAGCGTCAATGAGCAGTTCTTC.

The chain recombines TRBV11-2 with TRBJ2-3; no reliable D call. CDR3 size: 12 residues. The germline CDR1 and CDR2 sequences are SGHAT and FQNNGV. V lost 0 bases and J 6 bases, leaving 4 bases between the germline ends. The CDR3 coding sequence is TGTGCCAGCAGCTTAGACTTGGATACGCAGTATTTT. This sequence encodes CASSLDLDTQYF.

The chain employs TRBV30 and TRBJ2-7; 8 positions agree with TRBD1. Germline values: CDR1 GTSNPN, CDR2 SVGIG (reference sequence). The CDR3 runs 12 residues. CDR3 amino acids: CGVGTGPGEQYF. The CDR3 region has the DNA TGTGGCGTAGGGACAGGCCCGGGGGAGCAGTACTTC.

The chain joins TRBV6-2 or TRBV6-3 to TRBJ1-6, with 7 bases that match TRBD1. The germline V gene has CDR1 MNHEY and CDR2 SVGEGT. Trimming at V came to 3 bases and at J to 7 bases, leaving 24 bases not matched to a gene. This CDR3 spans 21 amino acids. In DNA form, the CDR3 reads TGTGCCAGCAGTTATAGTGTCCTGAGGGACAGCGTCCGAGTATTGAATTCACCCCTCCACTTT. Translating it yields CASSYSVLRDSVRVLNSPLHF.

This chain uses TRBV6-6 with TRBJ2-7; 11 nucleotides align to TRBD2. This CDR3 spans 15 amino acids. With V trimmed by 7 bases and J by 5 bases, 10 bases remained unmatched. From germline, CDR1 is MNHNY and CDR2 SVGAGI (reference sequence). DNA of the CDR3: TGTGCCAGCAACCCCTCTAGCGGGAGGTTCCACGAGCAGTACTTC. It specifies CASNPSSGRFHEQYF.

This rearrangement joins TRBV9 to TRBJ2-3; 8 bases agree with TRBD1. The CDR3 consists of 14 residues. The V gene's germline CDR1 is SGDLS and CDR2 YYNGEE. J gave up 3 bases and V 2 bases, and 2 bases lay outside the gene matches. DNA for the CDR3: TGTGCCAGCAGCGTCGGACAGGGAACAGATACGCAGTATTTT. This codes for CASSVGQGTDTQYF.

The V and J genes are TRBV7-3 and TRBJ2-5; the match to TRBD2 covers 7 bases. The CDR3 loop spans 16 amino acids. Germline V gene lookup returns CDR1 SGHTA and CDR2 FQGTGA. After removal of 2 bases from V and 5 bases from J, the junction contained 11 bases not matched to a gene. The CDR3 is CASSLGSGGRGETQYF. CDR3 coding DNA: TGTGCCAGCAGCTTAGGGAGCGGCGGGAGAGGGGAGACCCAGTACTTC.

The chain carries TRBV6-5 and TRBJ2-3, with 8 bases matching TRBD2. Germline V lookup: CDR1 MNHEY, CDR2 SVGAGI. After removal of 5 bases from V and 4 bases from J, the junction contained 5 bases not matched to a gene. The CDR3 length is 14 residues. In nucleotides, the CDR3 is TGTGCCAGCAGTCCCGGGGGGGGCCCAGATACGCAGTATTTT. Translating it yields CASSPGGGPDTQYF.

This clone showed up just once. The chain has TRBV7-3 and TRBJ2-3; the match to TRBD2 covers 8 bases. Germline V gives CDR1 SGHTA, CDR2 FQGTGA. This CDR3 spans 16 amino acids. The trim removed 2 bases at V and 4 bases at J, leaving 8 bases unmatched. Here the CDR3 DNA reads TGTGCCAGCAGCTTACGATCTGCGGGAGGCGCAGATACGCAGTATTTT. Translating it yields CASSLRSAGGADTQYF.

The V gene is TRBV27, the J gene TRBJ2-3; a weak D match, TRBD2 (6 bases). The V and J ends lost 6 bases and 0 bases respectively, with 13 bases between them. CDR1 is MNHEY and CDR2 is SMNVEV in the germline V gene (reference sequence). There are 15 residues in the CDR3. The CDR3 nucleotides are TGTGCCAGCAGGCTCATAGCGGCTAGCACAGATACGCAGTATTTT. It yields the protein CASRLIAASTDTQYF.

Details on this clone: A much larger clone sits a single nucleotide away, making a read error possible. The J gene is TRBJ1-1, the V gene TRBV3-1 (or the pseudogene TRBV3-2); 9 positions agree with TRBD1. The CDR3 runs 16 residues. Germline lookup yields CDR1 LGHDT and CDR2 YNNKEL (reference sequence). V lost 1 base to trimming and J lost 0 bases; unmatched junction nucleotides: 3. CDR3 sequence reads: CASSQAGTGLNTEAFF. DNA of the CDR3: TGTGCCAGCAGCCAAGCCGGGACAGGGTTGAACACTGAAGCTTTCTTT.

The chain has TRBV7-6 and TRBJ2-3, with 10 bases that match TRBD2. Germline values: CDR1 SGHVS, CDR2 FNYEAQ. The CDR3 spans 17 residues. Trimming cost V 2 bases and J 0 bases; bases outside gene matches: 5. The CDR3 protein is CASSLLLAGASTDTQYF. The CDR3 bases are TGTGCCAGCAGCTTATTGCTAGCGGGGGCTAGCACAGATACGCAGTATTTT.

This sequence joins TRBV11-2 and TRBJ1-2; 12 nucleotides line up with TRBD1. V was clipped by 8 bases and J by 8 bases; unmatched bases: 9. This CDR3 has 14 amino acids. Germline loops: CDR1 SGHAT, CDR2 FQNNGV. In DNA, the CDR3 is TGTGCCAGCCTCGCCGGGACAGGGGGCGTCGGCTACACCTTC. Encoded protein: CASLAGTGGVGYTF.

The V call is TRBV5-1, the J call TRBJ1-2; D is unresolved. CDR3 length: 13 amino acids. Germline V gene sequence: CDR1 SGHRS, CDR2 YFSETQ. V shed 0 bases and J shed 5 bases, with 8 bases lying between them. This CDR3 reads CASSLAEGYGYTF. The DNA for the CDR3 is TGCGCCAGCAGCTTGGCCGAGGGTTATGGCTACACCTTC.